One sample yielded the 10 T cell receptor beta chains listed below, sequenced in a study of blood T cells in healthy people across ages. Then a second PCR, running roughly 7 to 12 cycles, was carried out with a sample-barcoded 5' primer and a J-beta primer mix. From the 5' RACE reads, TCRdb called clonotypes with MiXCR, one entry per CDR3 protein. Of about a million distinct CDR3 sequences in the sample, 51% were seen once. Material for sequencing was blood. These TCRs come from a woman aged 55-70 years in good health.

V usage is TRBV3-1 and J usage is TRBJ2-1; 13 nucleotides line up with TRBD2. V dropped 3 bases and J dropped 9; count of bases not matched to a gene: 17. The CDR3 is 19 residues long. Germline values: CDR1 LGHDT, CDR2 YNNKEL (reference sequence). The CDR3 DNA is TGTGCCAGCAGCCACGACAGGCTGAGGACTAGCGGGAGCCTCGGTGAGCAGTTCTTC. It is translated as CASSHDRLRTSGSLGEQFF.

This clonotype was counted a few times. The chain employs TRBV29-1 and TRBJ2-5; TRBD1 aligns across 7 bases. There are 12 residues in the CDR3. The germline gives CDR1 SQVTM, CDR2 ANQGSEA. The CDR3, as DNA: TGCGGGACCAGACAGGGTGCGACGGCCCAGTACTTC. Amino acids: CGTRQGATAQYF.

The rearrangement links TRBV2 to TRBJ2-1, with a tentative D call TRBD1 (6 bases). The germline CDR1 and CDR2 sequences are SNHLY and FYNNEI. The CDR3 consists of 16 residues. Trimming stripped 2 bases from V and 8 bases from J, with 19 bases between. The CDR3 loop is CASSEFLAGDLDEQFF. For the CDR3, the DNA is TGTGCCAGCAGTGAATTCCTGGCAGGGGATTTAGATGAGCAGTTCTTC.

This clonotype was detected a few times. CDR3 residues: CASSEGGARGQYF. DNA of the CDR3: TGTGCCAGCAGTGAAGGTGGGGCGCGTGGGCAGTACTTC. This rearrangement joins TRBV2 to TRBJ2-7, with D tentatively TRBD1 (5 bases). Germline CDR1 and CDR2: SNHLY and FYNNEI. This CDR3 is 13 amino acids long. Trimming shortened V by 1 base and J by 9 bases, and 13 bases separated the two germline ends.

The chain recombines TRBV20-1 with TRBJ2-3, with TRBD1 identical over 7 bases. Unmatched junction bases numbered 5, after V lost 2 bases and J lost 6 bases. Looked up from germline, CDR1 is DFQATT and CDR2 is SNEGSKA (reference sequence). CDR3 length equals 13 residues. The CDR3, as DNA: TGCAGTGCTAGACAGACAGGGACCGATACGCAGTATTTT. It yields the protein CSARQTGTDTQYF.

The CDR3 reads CASNRFSSYNEQFF. The CDR3, as DNA: TGTGCCAGCAACAGGTTTAGCTCCTACAATGAGCAGTTCTTC. V usage is TRBV6-2 or TRBV6-3 and J usage is TRBJ2-1, with a tentative D call TRBD1 (5 bases). Germline V gives CDR1 MNHEY, CDR2 SVGEGT. This CDR3 comprises 14 residues. V lost 7 bases, J lost 0 bases, and 10 bases lay in between.

This clonotype was seen only once. The conserved phenylalanine or tryptophan is not found at the CDR3 terminus, so this likely reflects a read error. The DNA is left out, because the CDR3 cannot be placed on it with certainty; the CDR3 is given as TCRdb lists it. This sequence joins TRBV27 and TRBJ2-5; whether TRBD2, the table's D call, matches the DNA was not checked. CDR1 and CDR2 from the germline V gene are MNHEY and SMNVEV (reference sequence). The CDR3 is 15 amino acids in total, end residues counted. CDR3 sequence reads: CASSFWQGRGYTFGS.

This clonotype turned up a few times. This chain links TRBV18 with TRBJ1-2; D is perhaps TRBD1 (6 bases). This CDR3 contains 15 residues. Germline CDR1 is KGHSH and CDR2 is LQKENI. V was pared by 5 bases and J by 1 base, with 14 bases between. This chain's CDR3 is CASSKSTGNNYGYTF. Written as DNA, the CDR3 is TGTGCCAGCTCAAAATCGACAGGCAATAACTATGGCTACACCTTC.

V is TRBV4-1 and J is TRBJ2-7; D is possibly TRBD1 or TRBD2 (5 bases each). CDR1 is MGHRA, CDR2 YSYEKL, per germline. The CDR3 covers 14 residues. The ends were cut back, 4 bases at V and 5 bases at J, with 15 bases in the middle. The CDR3 here is CASSPSGTIHEQYF. The CDR3 DNA sequence: TGCGCCAGCAGCCCCTCGGGGACGATCCACGAGCAGTACTTC.

This sequence joins TRBV20-1 and TRBJ1-2; 7 bases are a match to TRBD1. Trimming removed 8 bases from V and 8 bases from J; junction bases left unmatched: 14. This CDR3 has 13 amino acids. The germline V gene has CDR1 DFQATT and CDR2 SNEGSKA (reference sequence). DNA for the CDR3: TGCAGTACCACAAACAGGGGCGTGGAGGGCTACACCTTC. The encoded protein is CSTTNRGVEGYTF.